The entry below gives a single T cell receptor beta chain sequence along with its context. The sample comes from a study of blood T cell repertoires in COVID-19. Study summary: Acute-phase and convalescent COVID-19 samples originated in the United States, Italy and Spain. From T cells, B-cell-depleted T cells, or PBMCs came the material, which was cDNA or gDNA.

Seattle patients were enrolled while actively infected and followed longitudinally. Germline assignment: CDR1 MNHNS and CDR2 SASEGT. The CDR3 length is 13 residues. V was trimmed by 1 base and J by 0 bases, leaving 4 bases between them. Per the original methods: The authors estimated nucleated cell counts from reference gene primer amplification. Clones were read by immunoSEQ multiplex PCR, and TCRdb kept only the in-frame ones, dropping some. The V and J calls and clone size come from that table; D and trimming were worked out from the DNA. In the table there are about 63,000 clones, over 75% of which are singletons.

This sequence originates from a man in his sixties with COVID-19, enrolled during active disease. Material: peripheral blood. This rearrangement joins TRBV6-1 to TRBJ2-7; D uncertain. CDR3 region: CASSEGSSYEQYF. The DNA for the CDR3 is TGTGCCAGCAGTGAAGGCAGCTCCTACGAGCAGTACTTC.